This passage covers 21 T cell receptor gamma chains from one sample sequenced in a study of γδ T cells in repeated Plasmodium falciparum infection. Bulk repertoires came from Vgamma9/Vdelta2+ or Vdelta2-negative gammadelta T cells flow-sorted from PBMC. TCRdb called clones from the multiplex PCR reads again using CATT. Counted here are about 15,000 gamma-chain clones, approximately 1.5% occurring once; the ten biggest clones make up under 35%. Sequencing was done on a sample of gamma-delta T cells from blood. The source is a pool of human donors (malaria-infected and uninfected, not separated).

The J gene is uncalled and the V gene is TRGV4. CDR1 is EGSTGY and CDR2 is YDSYTSSV in the germline V gene. This CDR3 spans 24 amino acids. The DNA of the CDR3 is TGTGCCACCTGGGCATATTGGGTGGAACAACACTTGTTGTCACAGGTAAGTATCGGAAGAATACAACATTTC. This encodes CATWAYWVEQHLLSQVSIGRIQHF.

For this clone: The protein given by TCRdb reflects a much larger clone and differs at residue 4 from this DNA's translation, likely from a read error; the protein shown is the DNA's translation. The J gene is TRGJP2, the V gene TRGV9. The J gene, not given by TCRdb, was assigned here from a germline match of the nucleotide sequence. CDR3 size: 15 residues. Germline values: CDR1 GITISATS, CDR2 ISYDGTV (reference sequence). The CDR3 region is CALREPVGSDWIKTF. In DNA, the CDR3 is TGTGCCTTGAGGGAGCCGGTCGGTAGTGATTGGATCAAGACGTTT.

This clone was seen a few times. TCRdb's listed protein matches a much larger clone and diverges from this DNA's translation at residue 8, likely through a read error; the protein shown comes from the DNA. This rearrangement joins TRGV9 to TRGJ1 or TRGJ2. TCRdb leaves out the J gene; it was filled in here by matching the DNA to germline. The germline CDR1 and CDR2 sequences are GITISATS and ISYDGTV (reference sequence). The CDR3 loop spans 12 amino acids. Unmatched junction bases numbered 8, after V lost 4 bases and J lost 8 bases. CDR3 bases: TGTGCCTTGTGGGAAGAGGGGCATAAGAAACTCTTT. Residues: CALWEEGHKKLF.

In its sample, this clone ranks as medium-sized. This chain uses TRGV9 with TRGJ1 or TRGJ2. Trimming at V came to 0 bases and at J to 0 bases, leaving 14 bases not matched to a gene. The CDR3 is 18 amino acids. Germline values: CDR1 GITISATS, CDR2 ISYDGTV (reference sequence). CDR3 protein: CALWEVRYGCPNYYKKLF. CDR3 coding DNA: TGTGCCTTGTGGGAGGTGCGGTATGGATGCCCGAATTATTATAAGAAACTCTTT.

This clone was counted between two and nine times. It is likely a read error: a sequence one base away is far more abundant. The same CDR3 arises from other DNA sequences in this sample as well. The chain uses TRGV9 and TRGJ1 or TRGJ2. TCRdb offers no J gene call, so here the DNA was matched to germline to obtain one. This CDR3 has 13 residues. Germline V gene data show CDR1 as GITISATS and CDR2 as ISYDGTV (reference sequence). CDR3 sequence: CALWDLWGYKKLF. CDR3 sequence (DNA): TGCGCCTTGTGGGATCTGTGGGGTTATAAGAAACTCTTT.

In its sample, this clone was seen many times. The likely explanation is a read error, given a far larger clone one base away. At the DNA level, this CDR3 is encoded by other sequences in the same sample as well. V gene TRGV9 was called; the J gene was not. Germline CDR1 reads GITISATS; CDR2 reads ISYDGTV (reference sequence). The CDR3 contains 18 residues. CDR3 protein: CALWEVQSYNSNYYKKLF. The CDR3 DNA follows: TGTGCCTTGTGGGAGGTGCAGTCCTACAATTCGAATTATTATAAGAAGCTCTTT.

This clone has ten or more counts. A far more abundant clone sits one base away, making this likely a read error. Other DNA sequences within the sample encode an identical CDR3. For the CDR3, the DNA is TGTGCCACCTGGGACACCAATTACTATAAGAAACTCTTT. Its translation is CATWDTNYYKKLF. The chain couples TRGV3 to TRGJ1 or TRGJ2. The CDR3 sequence is 13 residues long. In germline, CDR1 is VTNTFY, CDR2 YDVSTARD (reference sequence).

In its sample, this clone was seen a few times. This DNA's translation and the protein TCRdb lists, from a much larger clone, do not match at residue 5, likely due to a read error; the protein shown is translated from the DNA. The chain links TRGV3 to TRGJP. Germline lookup yields CDR1 VTNTFY and CDR2 YDVSTARD (reference sequence). The length of the CDR3 is 18 residues. Unmatched junction bases numbered 10, after V lost 5 bases and J lost 3 bases. As DNA, the CDR3 is TGTGCCACCTGGGTCGTGTCAACGCAAGAGTTGGGCAAAAAAATCAAGGTATTT. Its protein is CATWVVSTQELGKKIKVF.

This clone was seen at least ten times. The protein given by TCRdb reflects a much larger clone and differs at residue 14 from this DNA's translation, likely from a read error; the protein shown is the DNA's translation. The chain links TRGV9 to TRGJ1 or TRGJ2. This CDR3 is built from 16 residues. Germline-derived CDR1 and CDR2 are GITISATS and ISYDGTV (reference sequence). The CDR3 nucleotides are TGTGCCTTGTGGGAGAAGGAAGTCTTCGATTATTATAAGAGACTCTTT. This sequence encodes CALWEKEVFDYYKRLF.

In this sample, this clone turned up a few times. TCRdb pairs this DNA with a much larger clone's protein that differs at residue 4, likely a read error; the protein shown was translated from the DNA. The chain couples TRGV8 to TRGJ1 or TRGJ2. In the absence of a J gene in TCRdb, the DNA was matched to germline to assign it here. Germline CDR1 VENAVY, CDR2 YDSYNSRV. CDR3 size: 13 residues. V gave up 9 bases and J gave up 3 bases; unmatched junction bases: 11. The CDR3 DNA follows: TGTGCCACCCGGGGAACCCTTTATTATAAGAAACTCTTT. Translation: CATRGTLYYKKLF.

Sample share makes this clone medium-sized. This chain links TRGV5 with TRGJ1 or TRGJ2. The germline V gene has CDR1 VINAFY and CDR2 YDVSNSKD. The junction had 5 bases not matched to a gene; V was cut back by 3 bases and J by 3 bases. The CDR3 has 13 residues. The CDR3 DNA reads as TGTGCCACCTGGGACGGACTTTATTATAAGAAACTCTTT. Amino acids: CATWDGLYYKKLF.

This clone was seen a handful of times. For this DNA, TCRdb reports the protein of a much larger clone, which diverges at residues 6 and 14, most likely from a read error; the protein presented here is translated directly from the DNA. This chain joins TRGV9 and TRGJP. The CDR3 has 17 residues. Germline V gene data show CDR1 as GITISATS and CDR2 as ISYDGTV (reference sequence). CDR3 sequence reads: CALWDKVRELGKKVKVF. CDR3 nucleotide sequence: TGTGCCTTGTGGGACAAGGTGCGAGAGTTGGGCAAAAAAGTCAAGGTATTT.

This clone was found many times. A far larger clone is one nucleotide away, so this likely arose from a read error. The sample holds other DNA sequences that translate to the same CDR3. The chain employs TRGV9 and TRGJP2. The CDR3 length is 15 residues. CDR1 GITISATS and CDR2 ISYDGTV come from the germline V gene (reference sequence). CDR3 DNA: TGTGCCTTGTGGGAGCCGGTCGGTAGCGATTGGATCAAGACGTTT. Translated, it gives CALWEPVGSDWIKTF.

This clone was counted only a few times. With a far larger clone one base away, a read error is the likely cause. The identical CDR3 is also encoded by other nucleotide sequences in the sample. The chain uses TRGV3 and TRGJ1 or TRGJ2. Here the J gene came from matching the DNA to germline, since TCRdb omits it. The germline CDR1 and CDR2 sequences are VTNTFY and YDVSTARD (reference sequence). Trimming took 5 bases from V and 6 from J; bases not matched to a gene: 10. The CDR3 loop spans 13 amino acids. CDR3 nucleotides: TGTGCCACCTGGGTCTCACTGATTTATAAGAAACTCTTT. This encodes CATWVSLIYKKLF.

This clone was counted many times. The protein given by TCRdb reflects a much larger clone and differs at residue 12 from this DNA's translation, likely from a read error; the protein shown is the DNA's translation. CDR3 loop: CALWEVGGELGRKIKVF. The CDR3 region has the DNA TGTGCCTTGTGGGAGGTTGGTGGAGAGTTGGGCAGAAAAATCAAGGTATTT. The chain combines TRGV9 with TRGJP. Germline V gene lookup returns CDR1 GITISATS and CDR2 ISYDGTV (reference sequence). This CDR3 is 17 amino acids long.

This clone was observed many times. TCRdb's listed protein matches a much larger clone and diverges from this DNA's translation at residue 8, likely through a read error; the protein shown comes from the DNA. V is TRGV9 and J is TRGJP. TCRdb lists no J gene, so it was determined here by aligning the DNA to germline. CDR3 length: 16 amino acids. Per germline, CDR1 GITISATS and CDR2 ISYDGTV (reference sequence). V lost 5 bases and J lost 9; bases outside the gene matches: 10. Here the CDR3 reads CALWVMGGLGKKIKVF. CDR3 DNA: TGTGCCTTGTGGGTGATGGGAGGGTTGGGCAAAAAAATCAAGGTATTT.

Turning to this clone: The mismatch at residue 13 between this DNA's translation and the TCRdb protein of a much larger clone likely reflects a read error; the protein shown is translated from the DNA. CDR3 nucleotide sequence: TGTGCCACCTGGCTCTCGTCGTCGAATTATTATAAGGAACTCTTT. Translated: CATWLSSSNYYKELF. The V gene is listed as TRGV5; no J gene was called. This CDR3 is 15 amino acids long. Germline CDR1 reads VINAFY; CDR2 reads YDVSNSKD.

This clone was found a few times. This DNA's translation differs at residue 7 from TCRdb's protein, which comes from a much larger clone; a read error is likely, and the protein shown is translated from the DNA. The rearrangement joins TRGV9 to TRGJP2. TCRdb carries no J gene annotation; the J gene was assigned here by matching the DNA with germline. J lost 6 bases, V lost 2 bases, and 3 bases had no gene match. This CDR3 is built from 13 residues. Per germline, CDR1 GITISATS and CDR2 ISYDGTV (reference sequence). The chain's CDR3 is CALWEGGDWIKTF. The CDR3 region has the DNA TGTGCCTTGTGGGAGGGGGGTGATTGGATCAAGACGTTT.

This clone was detected many times. With a far larger clone one base away, a read error is the likely cause. The sample contains more than one DNA sequence encoding this CDR3. This sequence joins TRGV4 and TRGJ1 or TRGJ2. The J gene, absent from TCRdb, was called here by matching the DNA to germline. With 4 bases clipped from V and 2 bases from J, the junction kept 8 bases outside the gene matches. Germline V gene sequence: CDR1 EGSTGY, CDR2 YDSYTSSV. This CDR3 has 14 residues. The CDR3 DNA is TGTGCCACCTGGGACGGGGGGGATTATTATAAGAAACTCTTT. Its translation is CATWDGGDYYKKLF.

The V gene reported is TRGV9; the J gene is uncalled. The length of the CDR3 is 16 residues. Germline values: CDR1 GITISATS, CDR2 ISYDGTV (reference sequence). The CDR3 loop reads CALWETEELGKPIQVF. CDR3 DNA: TGTGCCTTGTGGGAAACGGAGGAGTTGGGCAAACCCATCCAGGTATTT.

As regards this clone: The protein in TCRdb stems from a much larger clone and differs at residue 11 from this DNA's translation, likely a read error; here the protein is translated from the DNA. The chain employs TRGV9 and TRGJP. Matching the DNA to germline supplied the J gene, which TCRdb does not give. There are 17 residues in the CDR3. Germline CDR1 reads GITISATS; CDR2 reads ISYDGTV (reference sequence). CDR3 amino acids: CALWEVKPELSKKIKVF. CDR3 DNA sequence: TGTGCCTTGTGGGAGGTGAAGCCAGAGTTGAGCAAAAAAATCAAGGTATTT.